Shown below are 7 T cell receptor beta chains from a single sample sequenced in a study of blood T cell repertoires in COVID-19. The table came from immunoSEQ multiplex PCR; TCRdb's copy has only in-frame clones and leaves some out. In the table there are tens of thousands of clones, roughly 85% of which are singletons. Sequencing was performed on peripheral blood. Receptors originate from a human donor in a cohort sampled during active COVID-19.

The CDR3 nucleotides read TGTGCCAGCAGCCCCGGTCGCCAGGGTCCATATGACAATGAGCAGTTCTTC. Translation: CASSPGRQGPYDNEQFF. The V and J genes are TRBV7-3 and TRBJ2-1, with D tentatively TRBD1 (5 bases). Trimming stripped 5 bases from V and 5 bases from J, with 22 bases between. The CDR3 totals 17 residues. Germline V gene lookup returns CDR1 SGHTA and CDR2 FQGTGA.

The gene calls are TRBV6-5 and TRBJ1-5, with 7 bases that match TRBD1. Germline V gene data show CDR1 as MNHEY and CDR2 as SVGAGI. The CDR3 sequence is 13 residues long. Trimming removed 2 bases from V and 5 bases from J; junction bases left unmatched: 0. DNA of the CDR3: TGTGCCAGCAGTTACACAGGGGATCAGCCCCAGCATTTT. Residues: CASSYTGDQPQHF.

The chain has TRBV4-1 and TRBJ2-7; 8 bases match TRBD2. V was clipped by 2 bases and J by 3 bases; unmatched bases: 9. Germline V gives CDR1 MGHRA, CDR2 YSYEKL. The length of the CDR3 is 16 residues. The CDR3 nucleotides read TGCGCCAGCAGCCAACGGAGCGGGAGTTCTTACTACGAGCAGTACTTC. Translation: CASSQRSGSSYYEQYF.

This clone was recorded once. The chain is built from TRBV11-2 and TRBJ2-1; D gene uncertain. CDR1 SGHAT and CDR2 FQNNGV come from the germline V gene. V was cut by 5 bases and J by 5 bases, with 16 bases left in between. The CDR3 runs 15 residues. This CDR3 is CASSPRRLRDNEQFF. CDR3 bases: TGTGCCAGCAGCCCCCGACGACTCCGAGACAATGAGCAGTTCTTC. Complete variable domain (other parts from reference TRBV11-2 and TRBJ2-1): EAGVAQSPRYKIIEKRQSVAFWCNPISGHATLYWYQQILGQGPKLLIQFQNNGVVDDSQLPKDRFSAERLKGVDSTLKIQPAKLEDSAVYLCASSPRRLRDNEQFFGPGTRLTVL.

The chain is built from TRBV4-3 and TRBJ2-1; TRBD2 matches 12 bases. The CDR3 sequence is 14 residues long. The trim removed 3 bases at V and 7 bases at J, leaving 1 base unmatched. Germline CDR1 is LGHNA and CDR2 is YSLEER. CDR3 loop: CASSQTSGRNEQFF. DNA of the CDR3: TGCGCCAGCAGCCAGACTAGCGGGAGAAATGAGCAGTTCTTC.

The chain combines TRBV14 with TRBJ2-2; 7 nucleotides agree with TRBD1. The CDR3 has 15 residues. Trimming took 6 bases from V and 4 from J; bases not matched to a gene: 8. Germline V gene lookup returns CDR1 SGHDN and CDR2 FVKESK. In DNA form, the CDR3 reads TGTGCCAGCAGTCCGTTCGACAGGGCCACCGGGGAGCTGTTTTTT. Its protein product is CASSPFDRATGELFF.

The chain is built from TRBV2 and TRBJ1-5; possible D gene TRBD1, 6 bases. Germline CDR1 reads SNHLY; CDR2 reads FYNNEI. V shed 7 bases and J shed 3 bases, with 16 bases lying between them. The CDR3 loop spans 15 amino acids. The DNA of the CDR3 is TGTGCCAGCAAGTACCAGGACAGTTCCAATCAGCCCCAGCATTTT. Translated, it gives CASKYQDSSNQPQHF.